This paragraph covers one TCR beta chain sequence. The data were taken from a study of blood T cell repertoires in COVID-19. Study-level background: The study drew acute and convalescent COVID-19 samples from the United States, Italy and Spain.

The CDR3 totals 13 residues. CDR1 SGHKS and CDR2 YYEKEE come from the germline V gene (reference sequence). Trimming took off 0 bases at V and 9 bases at J, with 10 bases between the two ends. Repertoires were generated with immunoSEQ multiplex PCR, while TCRdb's copy carries only in-frame clones and drops some. The profile shows 250,000 to 300,000 clones, 85% to 90% of them singletons. The V call is TRBV5-5, the J call TRBJ2-1; TRBD1 might be the D (6 bases). The clonotype originates from a woman between 45 and 60 years old who had been exposed to COVID-19. The sequenced sample consisted of PBMCs or T cells enriched from blood (not recorded which). The CDR3 coding sequence is TGTGCCAGCAGCTTGGCTGGGACAATTGAGCAGTTCTTC. As protein: CASSLAGTIEQFF.